This T cell receptor beta chain was captured in a study of T cell changes during pregnancy in multiple sclerosis. The table came from immunoSEQ multiplex PCR; TCRdb's copy has only in-frame clones and leaves some out. The repertoire consists of roughly 40,000 clones, with roughly nine tenths occurring once and the leading ten covering about 7.8%. V was clipped by 0 bases and J by 5 bases, with 10 bases between them. CDR1 and CDR2 from the germline V gene are GTSNPN and SVGIG (reference sequence). CDR3 length: 13 residues. This clonotype originated in a female donor with multiple sclerosis, enrolled in a pregnancy study. Sequenced here: CD8+ T cells from peripheral blood mononuclear cells, sampled before pregnancy. The chain recombines TRBV30 with TRBJ1-2; D possibly corresponds to TRBD1 (6 bases). The CDR3 DNA reads as TGTGCCTGGAGTGTCGCGGGGGCTTATGGCTACACCTTC. Residues: CAWSVAGAYGYTF.